What follows is one TCR beta chain and its context. Its cognate antigen is unknown. The junction and the germline gene differ at one end; a read error may be behind it. The data originate from a study of CD8+CD57+ T cells in acquired aplastic anemia. Broader study findings: Shared by patients and controls, 25 to 30 CD8+ CDR3s were abundant in patients.

This CDR3 spans 10 amino acids. The germline gives CDR1 SQVTM, CDR2 ANQGSEA. CDR3 and TCR beta VDJ profiling relied on genomic DNA as the template. TCRdb redid the calling of the reads with MiXCR, one entry per CDR3 protein. The sample contains 150,000 to 200,000 distinct CDR3 sequences, 48% of which appear only once. Patients picked for sequencing had shown CD8+CD57+ cell expansion detected by flow cytometry. Every patient presented with severe acquired aplastic anemia. The rearrangement uses TRBV29-1 and TRBJ1-1; D not certain. Specimen: sorted CD4+, CD8+, or CD8+CD57+ T cells (not recorded which) from PBMCs. This clonotype was obtained from a human donor with aplastic anemia. The CDR3 DNA reads TGCAGCGTCGTACACACTAAAGCTTTCTTT. Protein product: CSVVHTKAFF.